Listed below are T cell receptor beta chains from one sample, sequenced in a study of shared clonotypes between healthy human individuals. Clones were read by immunoSEQ multiplex PCR, and TCRdb kept only the in-frame ones, dropping some. The sample comprises hundreds of thousands of clones, 74% of which are singletons, and 10% rests with the top ten. Sequenced input: memory CD4+ T cells sorted from blood. The receptors stem from a man aged 25-45 years in good health. CDR3s include the opening cysteine and the closing phenylalanine or tryptophan. D genes are given only for firm matches. Rows give clone size only sometimes, using once, few, many, or a class for an expanded clone.

cdr3_nt cdr3_aa j_call d_call clone_size v_call
TGTGCCAGCAGTCCGAGGGGGATTTTACAGGGGGAAAAACTGTTTTTT CASSPRGILQGEKLFF TRBJ1-4 TRBD1 . TRBV27
TGTGCCAGCTCACCCCTTGGGACACGGGTTTTCACCGGGGAGCTGTTTTTT CASSPLGTRVFTGELFF TRBJ2-2 . . TRBV18
TGCGCCAGCAGCCAATCCGGACTAGCGGGAGGGTACACAGATACGCAGTATTTT CASSQSGLAGGYTDTQYF TRBJ2-3 TRBD2 . TRBV4-3
TGTGCCAGCAGCCAGACATCAGGGGATCAGCCCCAGCATTTT CASSQTSGDQPQHF TRBJ1-5 . . TRBV14
TGTGCCAGCAGTTACCGAGGGGTGGGCGGCAATCAGCCCCAGCATTTT CASSYRGVGGNQPQHF TRBJ1-5 . many TRBV6-5
TGTGCCAGCAGCAAGGGGGACAGATACACCGGGGAGCTGTTTTTT CASSKGDRYTGELFF TRBJ2-2 TRBD1 . TRBV28
TGTGCCAGCTCCGAAGGGCGGGGCCGGAATACGCAGTATTTT CASSEGRGRNTQYF TRBJ2-3 . . TRBV11-2
TGCAGTGCTCCACGGACAGGGGAAGCTTTCTTT CSAPRTGEAFF TRBJ1-1 TRBD1 . TRBV20-1
TGTGCCAGCAGCTTGGCCGTTACACTTTATGGCTACACCTTC CASSLAVTLYGYTF TRBJ1-2 . . TRBV5-5
TGTGCCAGCAGTGTCGGGGCCCTCCTGAGCTACGAGCAGTACTTC CASSVGALLSYEQYF TRBJ2-7 . many TRBV6-1